This is a list of T cell receptor beta chains from one sample in a study of blood T cell repertoires in COVID-19. The method was immunoSEQ multiplex PCR; TCRdb's version includes in-frame clones alone and lacks a portion of them. The sample includes over 80,000 clones, approximately 91% of them seen just once. Input material: peripheral blood. The receptors were sampled from a man between 60 and 75 years old with acute or convalescent COVID-19. Both conserved end residues are part of each CDR3. The D gene is left open where the match is weak.

V: TRBV28
D: .
J: TRBJ2-5
CDR3: CASSSSDGAGNQETQYF
DNA: TGTGCCAGCAGTTCCAGCGACGGCGCCGGTAACCAAGAGACCCAGTACTTC

V: TRBV28
D: .
J: TRBJ1-6
CDR3: CASSLLEYRGSYRSPLHF
DNA: TGTGCCAGCAGTTTATTAGAGTACCGGGGATCGTATCGTTCACCCCTCCACTTT

V: TRBV15
D: TRBD1
J: TRBJ1-1
CDR3: CATSSQTGMNTEAFF
DNA: TGTGCCACCAGCAGCCAGACAGGGATGAACACTGAAGCTTTCTTT

V: TRBV19
D: TRBD1
J: TRBJ2-7
CDR3: CASTEGQGIREQYF
DNA: TGTGCCAGTACCGAGGGACAGGGAATAAGGGAGCAGTACTTC

V: TRBV27
D: .
J: TRBJ2-2
CDR3: CASSFSPTSLTGELFF
DNA: TGTGCCAGCAGTTTCTCCCCGACTAGTTTAACCGGGGAGCTGTTTTTT

V: TRBV5-1
D: .
J: TRBJ1-2
CDR3: CASSLSVGATSYGYTF
DNA: TGCGCCAGCAGCTTGAGTGTAGGGGCGACTAGCTATGGCTACACCTTC

V: TRBV4-2
D: .
J: TRBJ2-6
CDR3: CASSQDAGTAFTMSSGANVLTF
DNA: TGTGCCAGCAGCCAAGACGCCGGGACTGCCTTCACAATGAGCTCTGGGGCCAACGTCCTGACTTTC

V: TRBV15
D: TRBD2
J: TRBJ2-1
CDR3: CATSPREGPEVYNEQFF
DNA: TGTGCCACCAGCCCCCGGGAGGGCCCGGAAGTCTACAATGAGCAGTTCTTC

V: TRBV4-1
D: .
J: TRBJ2-1
CDR3: CASSQDTRESNEQFF
DNA: TGCGCCAGCAGCCAAGATACCCGGGAGAGCAATGAGCAGTTCTTC

V: TRBV5-4
D: .
J: TRBJ2-5
CDR3: CASSDPDRPETQYF
DNA: TGTGCCAGCAGCGACCCTGACAGGCCAGAGACCCAGTACTTC

V: TRBV28
D: TRBD2
J: TRBJ2-1
CDR3: CASSWSSGSPPSSYNEQFF
DNA: TGTGCCAGCAGTTGGTCTAGCGGGAGTCCCCCTAGCTCCTACAATGAGCAGTTCTTC

V: TRBV20-1
D: TRBD1
J: TRBJ1-5
CDR3: CSASKGAHNQPQHF
DNA: TGCAGTGCTAGTAAGGGGGCCCACAATCAGCCCCAGCATTTT

V: TRBV7-3
D: .
J: TRBJ2-1
CDR3: CASSFTRVDEQFF
DNA: TGTGCCAGCAGCTTCACCAGGGTCGATGAGCAGTTCTTC

V: TRBV10-1
D: .
J: TRBJ2-7
CDR3: CASSSSFTTYEQYF
DNA: TGCGCCAGCAGTTCCAGCTTCACTACCTACGAGCAGTACTTC

V: TRBV2
D: .
J: TRBJ1-1
CDR3: CACDRNGFF
DNA: TGTGCCTGTGACAGGAATGGTTTCTTT

V: TRBV3-1/TRBV3-2
D: TRBD1
J: TRBJ1-2
CDR3: CASSQMTGGSGYTF
DNA: TGTGCCAGCAGCCAAATGACAGGGGGCAGTGGCTACACCTTC

V: TRBV6-4
D: TRBD2
J: TRBJ2-1
CDR3: CASSEGLAGVGQQFF
DNA: TGTGCCAGCAGTGAAGGGCTAGCGGGAGTAGGACAGCAGTTCTTC

V: TRBV9
D: .
J: TRBJ2-7
CDR3: CASSVAPQGPQYF
DNA: TGTGCCAGCAGCGTAGCCCCCCAGGGCCCCCAGTACTTC

V: TRBV28
D: .
J: TRBJ1-5
CDR3: CASTPGGQPQHF
DNA: TGTGCCAGCACCCCCGGAGGGCAGCCCCAGCATTTT